This T cell receptor beta chain was recovered during a study of response to subunit inactivated influenza vaccine. The study's findings and limits: Few additional T cells are recruited per seasonal influenza vaccination, authors suggested.

TCRdb itself ran the RT-PCR reads through MiXCR, one entry per CDR3 protein. The data contain over 750,000 distinct CDR3 sequences, 21% of them seen just once; the ten biggest clones take up roughly 10%. Turning to this clonotype: Its antigen is not identified.

This clonotype was sampled from a man in his fifties or sixties who received an inactivated influenza vaccine. Sequenced material: PBMCs from blood, taken 4 to 6 days after vaccination.

CDR3 residues: CASSYRGARETQYF. The CDR3 nucleotides are TGTGCCAGCAGTTACCGGGGAGCGCGAGAGACCCAGTACTTC. The chain combines TRBV6-2 or TRBV6-3 with TRBJ2-5, with TRBD2 as a possible D gene (5 bases). This CDR3 has 14 residues. Trimming stripped 2 bases from V and 4 bases from J, with 11 bases between. Germline V CDR1 and CDR2: MNHEY, SVGEGT.